This T cell receptor (beta chain) was sequenced during a study of blood T cell repertoires in COVID-19. Study-level background: COVID-19 samples collected from the United States, Italy and Spain covered acute and convalescent phases. Nucleic acid was either cDNA or gDNA, and it came from T cells, B-cell-depleted T cells, or PBMCs.

Under the authors' procedure: It was from reference gene primer amplification that nucleated cell counts were estimated. Clones were sequenced by immunoSEQ multiplex PCR, and TCRdb holds only the in-frame ones, with some missing. V, J and clone size were drawn from that table, and D and trimming were deduced from the DNA. There are some 220,000 clones in the sample; about 83% occur only once, and over 4.5% lies in the top ten. In germline, CDR1 is MNHNS, CDR2 SASEGT. This CDR3 is 13 amino acids long. J lost 10 bases, V lost 2 bases, and 6 bases had no gene match. The TCR comes from a human donor in a cohort sampled during active COVID-19. Sample: peripheral blood. The chain has TRBV6-1 and TRBJ2-7; TRBD1 matches 9 bases. The CDR3 region is CASSEYRTGAQYF. The CDR3 coding sequence is TGTGCCAGCAGTGAATACAGGACAGGGGCTCAGTACTTC.